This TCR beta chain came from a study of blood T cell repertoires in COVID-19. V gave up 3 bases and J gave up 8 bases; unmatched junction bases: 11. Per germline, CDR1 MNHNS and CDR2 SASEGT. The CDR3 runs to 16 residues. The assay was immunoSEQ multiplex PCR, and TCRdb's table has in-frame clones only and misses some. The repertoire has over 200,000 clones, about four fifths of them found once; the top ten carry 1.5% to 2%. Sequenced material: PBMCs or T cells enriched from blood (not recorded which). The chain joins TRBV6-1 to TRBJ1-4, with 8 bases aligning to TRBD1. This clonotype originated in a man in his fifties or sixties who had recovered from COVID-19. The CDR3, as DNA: TGTGCCAGCAGTGACCCCAGGGGGCTGGGTAACGAAAAACTGTTTTTT. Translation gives CASSDPRGLGNEKLFF.